This T cell receptor beta chain was retrieved from a study of T cell responses to AZD1222 COVID-19 vaccine. Some clones are missing from TCRdb's copy, which holds only in-frame ones; the method was immunoSEQ multiplex PCR. The data contain about 110,000 clones, approximately 89% of them singletons. With 2 bases clipped from V and 3 bases from J, the junction kept 9 bases outside the gene matches. The CDR3 is 16 amino acids. The germline gives CDR1 MNHEY, CDR2 SVGEGT. This clonotype was obtained from an adult who received the AZD1222 COVID-19 vaccine. The chain carries TRBV6-2 or TRBV6-3 and TRBJ1-1, with 7 bases matching TRBD1. The source material was peripheral blood, sampled 28 days after the second AZD1222 dose. Here the CDR3 reads CASSYPDREGDTEAFF. CDR3 nucleotide sequence: TGTGCCAGCAGTTACCCTGACAGGGAGGGTGACACTGAAGCTTTCTTT.